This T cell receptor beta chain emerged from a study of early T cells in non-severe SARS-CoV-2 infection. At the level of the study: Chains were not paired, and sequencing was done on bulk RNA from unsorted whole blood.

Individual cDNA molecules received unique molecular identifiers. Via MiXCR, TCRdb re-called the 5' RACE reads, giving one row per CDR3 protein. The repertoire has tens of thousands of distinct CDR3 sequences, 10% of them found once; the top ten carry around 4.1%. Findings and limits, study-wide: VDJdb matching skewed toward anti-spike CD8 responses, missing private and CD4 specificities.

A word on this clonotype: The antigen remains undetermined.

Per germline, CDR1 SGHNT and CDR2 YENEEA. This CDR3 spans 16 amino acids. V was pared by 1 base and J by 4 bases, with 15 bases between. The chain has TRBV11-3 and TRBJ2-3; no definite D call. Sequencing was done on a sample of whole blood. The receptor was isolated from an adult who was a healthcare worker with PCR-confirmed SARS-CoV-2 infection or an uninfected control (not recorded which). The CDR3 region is CASSLAGSLQADTQYF. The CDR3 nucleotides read TGTGCCAGCAGCTTAGCTGGCAGCCTGCAGGCAGATACGCAGTATTTT.